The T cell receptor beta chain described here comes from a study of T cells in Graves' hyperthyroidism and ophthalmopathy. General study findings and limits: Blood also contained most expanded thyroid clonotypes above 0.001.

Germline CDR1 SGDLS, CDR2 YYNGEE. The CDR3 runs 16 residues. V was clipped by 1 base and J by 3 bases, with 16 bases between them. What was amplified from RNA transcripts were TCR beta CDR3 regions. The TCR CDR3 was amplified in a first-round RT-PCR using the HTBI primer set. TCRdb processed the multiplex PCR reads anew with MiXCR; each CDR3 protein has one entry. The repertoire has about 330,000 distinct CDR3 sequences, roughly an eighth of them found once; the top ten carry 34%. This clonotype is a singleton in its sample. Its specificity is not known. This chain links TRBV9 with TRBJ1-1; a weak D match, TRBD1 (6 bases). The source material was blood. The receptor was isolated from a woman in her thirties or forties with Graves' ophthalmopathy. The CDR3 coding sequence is TGTGCCAGCAGCGTAAGTATCGGTGGGGGGCACACTGAAGCTTTCTTT. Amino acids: CASSVSIGGGHTEAFF.